This T cell receptor (beta chain) was found in a study of blood T cell repertoires in COVID-19. From germline, CDR1 is MNHEY and CDR2 SVGEGT. The CDR3 totals 13 residues. The germline V and J ends were trimmed by 4 bases and 9 bases, with 15 bases remaining between them. Libraries were prepared by immunoSEQ multiplex PCR; TCRdb keeps only in-frame clonotypes and omits some of them. Seen here are hundreds of thousands of clones, roughly 82% observed once, and the top ten hold about 4.8%. The sequencing input was peripheral blood. The sequence derives from a woman aged 70-85 years with acute or convalescent COVID-19. This chain connects TRBV6-2 or TRBV6-3 to TRBJ1-1; D is unclear. In DNA, the CDR3 is TGTGCCAGCAGTTTAAGAACAGCCAGCCAAGCTTTCTTT. It codes for CASSLRTASQAFF.